This entry lists 25 T cell receptor beta chains sequenced from one sample in a study of blood T cells in healthy people across ages. A second about 7 to 12 cycle PCR used barcoded and J-beta primers. Each CDR3 protein gets one entry after TCRdb re-called the 5' RACE reads with MiXCR. The data hold hundreds of thousands of distinct CDR3 sequences, with under 40% observed a single time. Sequencing was performed on blood. These receptors all come from a man between 18 and 29 years old in good health.

This chain uses TRBV27 with TRBJ2-4, with 8 bases fitting TRBD1. Near its end, the DNA agrees better with TRBJ2-5, so the J call may be wrong. This CDR3 is built from 15 residues. CDR1 is MNHEY, CDR2 SMNVEV, per germline (reference sequence). As DNA, the CDR3 is TGTGCCAGCAGTTTCGCGGCAGGGGGCCGGGAGACCCAGTACTTC. It encodes CASSFAAGGRETQYF.

As concerns this clonotype: Being one base from a much bigger clone, this may be a read error. The chain has TRBV29-1 and TRBJ1-1; D not certain. The V and J ends lost 7 bases and 1 base respectively, with 13 bases between them. The germline V gene encodes CDR1 SQVTM and CDR2 ANQGSEA. The length of the CDR3 is 13 residues. CDR3 residues: CSAGRYANTEAFF. CDR3 nucleotide sequence: TGCAGCGCCGGACGGTACGCGAACACTGAAGCTTTCTTT. Combining the CDR3 with reference TRBV29-1 and TRBJ1-1 gives the whole variable domain SAVISQKPSRDICQRGTSLTIQCQVDSQVTMMFWYRQQPGQSLTLIATANQGSEATYESGFVIDKFPISRPNLTFSTLTVSNMSPEDSSIYLCSAGRYANTEAFFGQGTRLTVV.

V is TRBV29-1 and J is TRBJ1-1, with 7 nucleotides matching TRBD1. The CDR3 runs to 14 residues. J was trimmed by 4 bases and V by 7 bases; bases with no gene match: 12. Per germline, CDR1 SQVTM and CDR2 ANQGSEA. CDR3 nucleotides: TGCAGCGCCAGACAGGGATCGGGGGGCACTGAAGCTTTCTTT. This codes for CSARQGSGGTEAFF.

This clonotype was detected only a few times. The chain has TRBV27 and TRBJ2-3; 7 nucleotides align to TRBD2. The CDR3 has 15 amino acids. Germline CDR1 reads MNHEY; CDR2 reads SMNVEV (reference sequence). V shed 5 bases, J shed 0 bases, and the junction held 5 bases outside the gene matches. CDR3 sequence reads: CASSPRRESTDTQYF. The DNA for the CDR3 is TGTGCCAGCAGTCCCCGGCGGGAGAGCACAGATACGCAGTATTTT.

The chain combines TRBV4-3 with TRBJ2-7, with 10 bases fitting TRBD1. Per germline, CDR1 LGHNA and CDR2 YSLEER. The ends lost 1 base at V and 7 bases at J; junction bases unmatched: 13. The CDR3 length is 17 residues. This CDR3 reads CASSQGQGALWYNEQYF. DNA for the CDR3: TGCGCCAGCAGCCAAGGACAGGGGGCTTTGTGGTACAATGAGCAGTACTTC.

The chain combines TRBV5-1 with TRBJ2-7; D remains unclear. Germline-derived CDR1 and CDR2 are SGHRS and YFSETQ. Trimming pared 0 bases from V and 5 bases from J, leaving 9 bases between. This CDR3 contains 13 residues. The CDR3 nucleotides are TGCGCCAGCAGCTTGGGTGGTTCCCACGAGCAGTACTTC. Translating it yields CASSLGGSHEQYF.

This chain links TRBV7-2 with TRBJ2-7; D is unresolved. Germline CDR1 and CDR2: SGHTA and FQGNSA. V was cut by 8 bases and J by 0 bases, with 11 bases left in between. This CDR3 is built from 13 residues. CDR3 amino acids: CASGSAASYEQYF. Written as DNA, the CDR3 is TGTGCCAGCGGCTCCGCGGCCTCCTACGAGCAGTACTTC.

This clonotype came up many times. CDR3 sequence (DNA): TGTGCCAGCAGTGATACGGGGCTAGCCAAAAACATTCAGTACTTC. Amino acid sequence: CASSDTGLAKNIQYF. This chain uses TRBV2 with TRBJ2-4, with D possibly being TRBD1 or TRBD2 (5 bases each). This CDR3 has 15 amino acids. Germline-derived CDR1 and CDR2 are SNHLY and FYNNEI. The V end was cut by 3 bases, the J end by 0 bases, with 9 bases between.

This clonotype was seen a handful of times. This sequence joins TRBV20-1 and TRBJ2-1; D not resolved. Germline CDR1 DFQATT, CDR2 SNEGSKA (reference sequence). The CDR3 has 11 residues. Trimming removed 3 bases from V and 4 bases from J, with 4 bases in between. The CDR3 DNA is TGCAGTGCTAGCGAATACAATGAGCAGTTCTTC. Its translation is CSASEYNEQFF.

V gene TRBV5-5 combines with J gene TRBJ2-3, with 9 bases fitting TRBD2. Germline CDR1 is SGHKS and CDR2 is YYEKEE (reference sequence). V lost 4 bases to trimming and J lost 4 bases; unmatched junction nucleotides: 10. There are 16 residues in the CDR3. As DNA, the CDR3 is TGTGCCAGCAGCGGGCTAGCGGGGAGACGGGCAGATACGCAGTATTTT. Translation gives CASSGLAGRRADTQYF.

This CDR3 is CSVEPGGNPYNEQFF. The CDR3 bases are TGCAGCGTTGAGCCCGGGGGGAACCCCTACAATGAGCAGTTCTTC. The chain couples TRBV29-1 to TRBJ2-1; TRBD2 aligns across 7 bases. Trimming at V came to 3 bases and at J to 2 bases, leaving 7 bases not matched to a gene. This CDR3 is built from 15 residues. Germline loops: CDR1 SQVTM, CDR2 ANQGSEA.

The CDR3 DNA follows: TGTGCCAGCAGTTCCCCAGGGACTGGTGGAGAAAAACTGTTTTTT. This encodes CASSSPGTGGEKLFF. This chain joins TRBV25-1 and TRBJ1-4, with a tentative D call TRBD1 (5 bases). CDR1 and CDR2 from the germline V gene are MGHDK and SYGVNS. Deletions cut 5 bases from V and 8 bases from J, with 18 bases between. CDR3 length equals 15 residues.

The gene calls are TRBV27 and TRBJ1-2; D may be TRBD1 (5 bases). V shed 9 bases and J shed 6 bases, with 11 bases lying between them. The CDR3 is 11 amino acids. Germline V gene data show CDR1 as MNHEY and CDR2 as SMNVEV (reference sequence). CDR3 nucleotide sequence: TGTGCCAGTTCGGGGGGGAATGGCTACACCTTC. It yields the protein CASSGGNGYTF.

This clonotype was observed at least ten times. The chain employs TRBV27 and TRBJ2-1, with D perhaps given as TRBD1 or TRBD2 (5 bases each). Germline V gives CDR1 MNHEY, CDR2 SMNVEV (reference sequence). V was pared by 4 bases and J by 3 bases, with 19 bases between. The CDR3 sequence is 17 residues long. The CDR3, as DNA: TGTGCCAGCAGTTCCCCGACAGAAGTTGGGGGCTACAATGAGCAGTTCTTC. This gives the protein CASSSPTEVGGYNEQFF.

On this clonotype itself: It may be a read error: a sequence one base away is much more abundant. The V and J genes are TRBV10-3 and TRBJ2-1; D might be TRBD1 (5 bases). CDR1 and CDR2 (germline): ENHRY, SYGVKD. V lost 7 bases and J 13 bases, leaving 20 bases between the germline ends. This CDR3 is 13 amino acids long. CDR3 nucleotides: TGTGCCATCAACGCAGGGTTAGGAGAGACCCAGTTCTTC. Its protein is CAINAGLGETQFF.

The chain combines TRBV6-2 or TRBV6-3 with TRBJ2-2; TRBD1 matches at 7 bases. This CDR3 comprises 17 residues. The germline V gene has CDR1 MNHEY and CDR2 SVGEGT. Germline trimming cut 0 bases from V and 3 bases from J; bases unmatched to any gene: 7. Written as DNA, the CDR3 is TGTGCCAGCAGTTACTCGACGAGGGGGCCGGACACCGGGGAGCTGTTTTTT. Translated: CASSYSTRGPDTGELFF.

This chain uses TRBV27 with TRBJ2-5; no clear D. The CDR3 loop spans 14 amino acids. Germline-derived CDR1 and CDR2 are MNHEY and SMNVEV (reference sequence). Between the trimmed V and J ends, which lost 6 bases and 4 bases, there was a span of 15 bases. CDR3 sequence: CASRRKTTAETQYF. CDR3 DNA: TGTGCCAGCAGGCGTAAAACGACCGCAGAGACCCAGTACTTC.

With respect to this clonotype: This sequence may be a read error, since a much larger clone differs from it by one base. The rearrangement uses TRBV5-4 and TRBJ2-1; D is perhaps TRBD2 (7 bases). V was cut by 3 bases and J by 2 bases, with 12 bases left in between. Germline V CDR1 and CDR2: SGHNT, YYREEE (reference sequence). The CDR3 is 15 amino acids. The CDR3 sequence is CASSWGGGAYNEQFF. The CDR3 DNA is TGTGCCAGCAGCTGGGGGGGGGGCGCCTACAATGAGCAGTTCTTC.

Concerning this clonotype: This may arise from a read error, as a much more abundant clone is one base away. The chain has TRBV20-1 and TRBJ2-3; either TRBD1 or TRBD2 may fit D (5 bases each). The CDR3 is 15 amino acids. Germline CDR1 and CDR2: DFQATT and SNEGSKA (reference sequence). The germline V and J ends were trimmed by 5 bases and 6 bases, with 21 bases remaining between them. This chain's CDR3 is CSARPGTQGRDTQYF. The CDR3 nucleotides are TGCAGTGCTCGACCGGGAACGCAGGGAAGGGATACGCAGTATTTT.

The chain has TRBV3-1 and TRBJ2-7; the D gene could be TRBD1 or TRBD2 (6 bases each). Germline V gives CDR1 LGHDT, CDR2 YNNKEL (reference sequence). V was shortened by 0 bases and J by 7 bases, with 34 bases between the two germline ends. This CDR3 has 21 amino acids. In nucleotides, the CDR3 is TGTGCCAGCAGCCAAGATCGGGGGCCCTCTCATCTGGCGGGGTTCTACAATGAGCAGTACTTC. It is translated as CASSQDRGPSHLAGFYNEQYF.

Details on this clonotype: This may come from a read error, since a much larger clone is one base off. J is TRBJ1-2 and V is TRBV7-2, with TRBD1 identical over 8 bases. Germline assignment: CDR1 SGHTA and CDR2 FQGNSA. V lost 1 base to trimming and J lost 7 bases; unmatched junction nucleotides: 5. This CDR3 contains 14 residues. In DNA form, the CDR3 reads TGTGCCAGCAGCTTAGGGGACAGGACGTTTGGCTACACCTTC. Its protein is CASSLGDRTFGYTF.

This clonotype was seen a few times. Germline and junction disagree at one end, which may indicate a read error. The chain employs TRBV7-9 and TRBJ1-2; 10 nucleotides agree with TRBD1. This CDR3 region has 16 residues. Looked up from germline, CDR1 is SEHNR and CDR2 is FQNEAQ (reference sequence). The CDR3, as DNA: TGTGCCAGTAGCTTAGGCGGGACAGGGGAGGGCTATGGCTACACCTTC. This gives the protein CASSLGGTGEGYGYTF.

The chain uses TRBV7-9 and TRBJ2-7; D gene uncertain. With 8 bases removed from V and 5 bases from J, the gap between germline ends came to 13 bases. CDR1 SEHNR and CDR2 FQNEAQ come from the germline V gene (reference sequence). This CDR3 spans 12 amino acids. CDR3 sequence: CASLNQVDEQYF. In DNA form, the CDR3 reads TGTGCCAGCCTCAACCAGGTGGACGAGCAGTACTTC.

There are a few counts of this clonotype. The rearrangement links TRBV30 to TRBJ2-7; a possible D gene is TRBD2 (5 bases). CDR1 and CDR2 (germline): GTSNPN, SVGIG (reference sequence). The CDR3 loop spans 11 amino acids. Here the CDR3 DNA reads TGTGCTGGACGGCGGGCCACCGAGCAGTACTTC. This sequence encodes CAGRRATEQYF.

This clonotype appeared many times. The V gene is TRBV4-2, the J gene TRBJ1-5; TRBD1 agrees at 11 bases. V shed 0 bases and J 7 bases; nucleotides not matched to a gene: 5. The germline V gene encodes CDR1 LGHNA and CDR2 YNFKEQ. This CDR3 spans 16 amino acids. The chain's CDR3 is CASSQDPGTGGQPQHF. CDR3 bases: TGTGCCAGCAGCCAAGATCCCGGGACAGGGGGGCAGCCCCAGCATTTT.